This T cell receptor beta chain was sequenced for a study of cytomegalovirus exposure and HLA in healthy donors. In the PCR, 60 Vbeta and 13 Jbeta primers were used. Sequenced by immunoSEQ multiplex PCR; TCRdb stores in-frame clones only, minus some. The sample has 150,000 or so clones; 70% to 75% are singletons. CDR1 is SGHRS, CDR2 YFSETQ, per germline. CDR3 size: 14 residues. V was clipped by 6 bases and J by 2 bases, with 13 bases between them. The chain recombines TRBV5-1 with TRBJ2-3, with a weak D call TRBD2 (6 bases). The sample taken for sequencing was PBMCs. This sequence was found in a man aged 18 to 30 in good health and CMV-seropositive. Here the CDR3 DNA reads TGCGCCAGCATGCGGGACTTTTACACAGATACGCAGTATTTT. Translation: CASMRDFYTDTQYF.